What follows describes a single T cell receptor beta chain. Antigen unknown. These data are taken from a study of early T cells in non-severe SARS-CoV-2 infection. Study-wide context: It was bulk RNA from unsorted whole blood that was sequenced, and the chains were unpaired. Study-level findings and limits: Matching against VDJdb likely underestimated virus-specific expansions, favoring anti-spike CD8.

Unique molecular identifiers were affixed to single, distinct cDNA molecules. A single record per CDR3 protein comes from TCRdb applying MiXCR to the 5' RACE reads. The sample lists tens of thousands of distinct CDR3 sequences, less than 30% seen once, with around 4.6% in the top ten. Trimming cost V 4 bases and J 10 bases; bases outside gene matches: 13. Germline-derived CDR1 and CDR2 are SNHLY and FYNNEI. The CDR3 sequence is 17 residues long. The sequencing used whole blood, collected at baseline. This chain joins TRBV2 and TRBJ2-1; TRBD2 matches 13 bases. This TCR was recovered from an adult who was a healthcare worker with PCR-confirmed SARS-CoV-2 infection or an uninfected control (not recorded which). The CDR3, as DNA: TGTGCCAGCAGTGGAACGCGCGGACTAGCGGGGGTGAGGGAGCAGTTCTTC. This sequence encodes CASSGTRGLAGVREQFF.